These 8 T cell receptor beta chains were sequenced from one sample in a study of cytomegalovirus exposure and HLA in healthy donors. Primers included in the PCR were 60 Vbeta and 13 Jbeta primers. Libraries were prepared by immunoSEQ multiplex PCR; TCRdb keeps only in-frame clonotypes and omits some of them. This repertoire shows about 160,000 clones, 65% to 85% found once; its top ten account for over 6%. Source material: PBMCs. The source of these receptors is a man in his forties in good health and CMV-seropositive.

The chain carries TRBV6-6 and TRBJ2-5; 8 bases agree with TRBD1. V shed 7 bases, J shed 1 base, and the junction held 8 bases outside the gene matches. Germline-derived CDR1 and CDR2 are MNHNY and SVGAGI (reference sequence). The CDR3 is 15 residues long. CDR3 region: CASTQTGVSQETQYF. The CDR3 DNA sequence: TGTGCCAGCACCCAGACAGGGGTGTCCCAAGAGACCCAGTACTTC.

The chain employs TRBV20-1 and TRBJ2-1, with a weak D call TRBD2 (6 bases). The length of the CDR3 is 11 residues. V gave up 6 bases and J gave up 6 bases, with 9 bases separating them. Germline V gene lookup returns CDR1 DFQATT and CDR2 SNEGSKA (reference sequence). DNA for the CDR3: TGCAGTGCCATGACTAGCAATGAGCAGTTCTTC. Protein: CSAMTSNEQFF.

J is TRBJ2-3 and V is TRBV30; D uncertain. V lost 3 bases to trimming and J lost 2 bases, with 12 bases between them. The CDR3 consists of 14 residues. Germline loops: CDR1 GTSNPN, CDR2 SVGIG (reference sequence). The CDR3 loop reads CAWRYRSFTDTQYF. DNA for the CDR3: TGTGCCTGGAGGTACCGGTCATTCACAGATACGCAGTATTTT.

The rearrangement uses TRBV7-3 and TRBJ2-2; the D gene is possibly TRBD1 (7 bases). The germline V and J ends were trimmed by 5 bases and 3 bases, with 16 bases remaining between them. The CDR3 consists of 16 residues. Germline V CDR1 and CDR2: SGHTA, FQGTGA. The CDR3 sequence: CASSPQGGGYTGELFF. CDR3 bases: TGTGCCAGCAGCCCCCAGGGGGGAGGTTACACCGGGGAGCTGTTTTTT.

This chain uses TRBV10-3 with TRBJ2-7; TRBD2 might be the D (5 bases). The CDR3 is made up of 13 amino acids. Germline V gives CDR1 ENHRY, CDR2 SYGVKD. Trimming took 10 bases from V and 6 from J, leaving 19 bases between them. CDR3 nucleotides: TGTGCCACCAGGCGACCGGGGTGGAGCGAGCAGTACTTC. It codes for CATRRPGWSEQYF.

CDR3 nucleotides: TGTGCCAGCGGGGTGGACGGGACTTACTACTACGAGCAGTACTTC. Amino acid sequence: CASGVDGTYYYEQYF. The chain couples TRBV11-3 to TRBJ2-7; the D gene is possibly TRBD2 (6 bases). Germline V gene sequence: CDR1 SGHNT, CDR2 YENEEA. This CDR3 comprises 15 residues. Trimming removed 8 bases at V and 3 bases at J, with 20 bases between.

The CDR3 bases are TGTGCCAGCACGGGATTCCGAGGCAATCAGCCCCAGCATTTT. Its protein is CASTGFRGNQPQHF. The chain recombines TRBV6-1 with TRBJ1-5; D gene uncertain. Germline assignment: CDR1 MNHNS and CDR2 SASEGT. The CDR3 is 14 residues long. V was cut by 7 bases and J by 2 bases, with 12 bases left in between.

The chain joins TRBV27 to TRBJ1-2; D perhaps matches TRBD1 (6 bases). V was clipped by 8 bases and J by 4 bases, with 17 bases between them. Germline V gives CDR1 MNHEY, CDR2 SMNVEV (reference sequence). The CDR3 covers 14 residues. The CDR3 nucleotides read TGTGCCAGCGGCCACTACAGGGAGACCTATGGCTACACCTTC. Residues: CASGHYRETYGYTF.